Listed below are T cell receptor beta chains from one sample, sequenced in a study of T cell responses to AZD1222 COVID-19 vaccine. Produced via immunoSEQ multiplex PCR; TCRdb's table is partial and in-frame only. The table records some 120,000 clones, over 75% of them present only once. Sequenced material: peripheral blood, taken on day 0 of AZD1222 vaccination. The source is an adult in good health. Both conserved end residues are part of each CDR3. The D gene is left open where the match is weak. Size values are once, few and many counts, or a class for expanded clones, and some rows have none.

>13|NA|NA|TRBV30|TRBJ2-3
CAWSVRGRPMQYF
TGTGCCTGGAGTGTAAGGGGTCGCCCCATGCAGTATTTT
>17|NA|NA|TRBV19|TRBJ2-3
CASSIIGQGVRADTQYF
TGTGCCAGTAGTATAATCGGCCAAGGGGTCCGCGCAGATACGCAGTATTTT
>13|NA|NA|TRBV5-4|TRBJ2-1
CASSFGLSDEQFF
TGTGCCAGCAGCTTCGGACTCTCGGATGAGCAGTTCTTC
>14|NA|TRBD1|TRBV10-2|TRBJ1-2
CASRALGTGGGYTF
TGCGCCAGCAGAGCATTAGGGACAGGGGGGGGCTACACCTTC
>17|NA|TRBD2|TRBV19|TRBJ2-7
CASSIEKTSGRAGEQYF
TGTGCCAGTAGTATAGAGAAGACTAGCGGGAGGGCCGGGGAGCAGTACTTC
>15|NA|NA|TRBV19|TRBJ1-5
CASSIDHRTNQPQHF
TGTGCCAGTAGTATAGATCACAGGACCAATCAGCCCCAGCATTTT
>10|NA|NA|TRBV20-1|TRBJ2-7
CSAGNPEQYF
TGCAGTGCTGGAAATCCCGAGCAGTACTTC
>13|NA|NA|TRBV7-2|TRBJ2-1
CASSFEGPVEQFF
TGTGCCAGCAGCTTCGAGGGGCCGGTTGAGCAGTTCTTC
>14|NA|TRBD2|TRBV4-1|TRBJ2-7
CASGVAGSPYEQYF
TGCGCCAGCGGGGTAGCGGGAAGCCCCTACGAGCAGTACTTC
>16|NA|TRBD1|TRBV6-5|TRBJ1-4
CASSYSFTGAREKLFF
TGTGCCAGCAGTTACTCTTTCACAGGGGCAAGAGAAAAACTGTTTTTT
>15|NA|NA|TRBV7-2|TRBJ1-3
CASSLRWGSGNTIYF
TGTGCCAGCAGCTTAAGGTGGGGATCTGGAAACACCATATATTTT
>15|NA|NA|TRBV18|TRBJ1-1
CASSPPGTPNTEAFF
TGTGCCAGCTCACCACCCGGGACACCGAACACTGAAGCTTTCTTT
>15|NA|NA|TRBV18|TRBJ1-1
CASSPGSGLGTEAFF
TGTGCCAGCTCACCGGGTTCGGGGTTGGGGACTGAAGCTTTCTTT
>15|NA|NA|TRBV11-2|TRBJ2-3
CASSLAGRGTDTQYF
TGTGCCAGCAGCTTAGCCGGGAGAGGTACAGATACGCAGTATTTT
>13|NA|NA|TRBV7-2|TRBJ2-2
CASSLSNTGELFF
TGTGCCAGCAGCTTGTCTAACACCGGGGAGCTGTTTTTT
>15|NA|TRBD2|TRBV5-1|TRBJ2-1
CASRPGTSSYNEQFF
TGCGCCAGCAGACCCGGGACTAGCTCCTACAATGAGCAGTTCTTC
>13|NA|NA|TRBV27|TRBJ1-1
CASSSGPDTEAFF
TGTGCCAGCAGTTCCGGACCCGACACTGAAGCTTTCTTT
>15|NA|TRBD1|TRBV6-5|TRBJ1-2
CASRSRGQAFYGYTF
TGTGCCAGCCGAAGCAGGGGGCAAGCTTTCTATGGCTACACCTTC
>15|NA|TRBD2|TRBV4-2|TRBJ2-1
CASSQEAGGPDEQFF
TGTGCCAGCAGCCAAGAGGCGGGAGGGCCGGATGAGCAGTTCTTC
>16|NA|NA|TRBV5-6|TRBJ1-1
CASSLGARLVNTEAFF
TGTGCCAGCAGCTTGGGTGCTAGGTTAGTGAACACTGAAGCTTTCTTT
>18|NA|NA|TRBV7-9|TRBJ2-6
CASSDPWGARSGANVLTF
TGTGCCAGCAGCGACCCTTGGGGGGCCCGCTCTGGGGCCAACGTCCTGACTTTC
>11|NA|NA|TRBV27|TRBJ1-5
CASSLNQPQHF
TGTGCCAGCAGTTTAAATCAGCCCCAGCATTTT
>12|NA|NA|TRBV29-1|TRBJ1-1
CSVARGNTEAFF
TGCAGCGTTGCCAGGGGGAACACTGAAGCTTTCTTT
>16|NA|NA|TRBV4-1|TRBJ2-3
CASRPQAIVPTDTQYF
TGCGCCAGCCGACCTCAGGCGATCGTCCCCACAGATACGCAGTATTTT
>17|NA|TRBD1|TRBV23-1|TRBJ1-4
CASSQPDRGRSNEKLFF
TGCGCCAGCAGTCAACCGGACAGGGGGAGATCTAATGAAAAACTGTTTTTT
>15|NA|TRBD1|TRBV10-3|TRBJ2-5
CAIRQETGGGETQYF
TGTGCCATCAGGCAAGAGACAGGGGGCGGAGAGACCCAGTACTTC
>14|NA|NA|TRBV9|TRBJ1-2
CASVKLPGDYGYTF
TGTGCCAGCGTTAAGCTGCCCGGGGACTATGGCTACACCTTC
>14|NA|NA|TRBV6-6|TRBJ1-6
CASRHGSSNSPLHF
TGTGCCAGCAGGCACGGAAGCTCTAATTCACCCCTCCACTTT
>14|NA|TRBD2|TRBV3-1/TRBV3-2|TRBJ2-1
CATGGLAGNNEQFF
TGTGCCACCGGAGGACTAGCGGGCAACAATGAGCAGTTCTTC
>15|NA|TRBD1|TRBV6-2/TRBV6-3|TRBJ1-1
CASSYLWTGTAEAFF
TGTGCCAGCAGTTACCTTTGGACAGGGACCGCTGAAGCTTTCTTT
>16|NA|TRBD2|TRBV7-9|TRBJ2-1
CASSLGPAGGESEQFF
TGTGCCAGCAGCTTAGGGCCAGCGGGAGGCGAGAGTGAGCAGTTCTTC
>15|NA|TRBD1|TRBV7-2|TRBJ1-6
CASRPEGTGDSPLHF
TGTGCCAGCAGACCCGAGGGGACAGGTGATTCACCCCTCCACTTT
>17|once|TRBD1|TRBV9|TRBJ1-1
CASSVDLQGALNTEAFF
TGTGCCAGCAGCGTAGACCTACAGGGGGCGCTGAACACTGAAGCTTTCTTT
>16|NA|NA|TRBV18|TRBJ1-3
CASSPLQGATGNTIYF
TGTGCCAGCTCACCACTCCAGGGAGCGACTGGAAACACCATATATTTT
>14|NA|TRBD1|TRBV6-2/TRBV6-3|TRBJ1-5
CASSYLGQLQPQHF
TGTGCCAGCAGTTACTTGGGACAGCTCCAGCCCCAGCATTTT
>17|NA|NA|TRBV6-2/TRBV6-3|TRBJ1-1
CASSYSAGTPGTLEAFF
TGTGCCAGCAGTTACTCGGCCGGGACACCGGGAACCCTTGAAGCTTTCTTT
>14|NA|NA|TRBV5-1|TRBJ1-1
CASSLVGEGTEAFF
TGCGCCAGCAGCTTGGTAGGGGAGGGCACTGAAGCTTTCTTT
>15|NA|NA|TRBV3-1/TRBV3-2|TRBJ2-7
CASSHRDLASYEQYF
TGTGCCAGCAGCCACCGGGACTTAGCGTCCTACGAGCAGTACTTC
>12|NA|NA|TRBV7-9|TRBJ1-2
CASSLAGDGYTF
TGTGCCAGCAGCTTAGCGGGGGACGGCTACACCTTC
>14|NA|NA|TRBV4-2|TRBJ1-2
CASSATTGDYGYTF
TGTGCCAGCAGCGCTACGACAGGCGATTATGGCTACACCTTC
>14|NA|NA|TRBV29-1|TRBJ2-7
CSVAPQAGTYEQYF
TGCAGCGTTGCGCCCCAGGCAGGAACCTACGAGCAGTACTTC
>15|NA|TRBD2|TRBV18|TRBJ2-7
CASSPQMTGGGEQYF
TGTGCCAGCTCACCACAGATGACGGGAGGGGGCGAGCAGTACTTC
>16|NA|NA|TRBV6-4|TRBJ2-6
CASSDSRVSGANVLTF
TGTGCCAGCAGTGACTCTAGGGTTTCTGGGGCCAACGTCCTGACTTTC
>13|NA|NA|TRBV19|TRBJ1-1
CASSSGLNTEAFF
TGTGCCAGTAGTAGCGGACTGAACACTGAAGCTTTCTTT
>15|NA|NA|TRBV6-5|TRBJ1-4
CASSHPRGTNEKLFF
TGTGCCAGCAGCCACCCCAGGGGAACTAATGAAAAACTGTTTTTT
>16|NA|NA|TRBV12-2|TRBJ2-3
CASRLAVGSSTDTQYF
TGTGCAAGTCGCTTAGCGGTAGGGTCTAGCACAGATACGCAGTATTTT
>16|NA|TRBD1|TRBV11-3|TRBJ1-4
CASSAGSGTGNVKLFF
TGTGCCAGCAGCGCAGGATCCGGGACAGGGAATGTAAAACTGTTTTTT
>13|NA|NA|TRBV5-6|TRBJ1-2
CASSLGGVYGYTF
TGTGCCAGCAGCTTGGGGGGTGTATATGGCTACACCTTC
>14|few|TRBD2|TRBV27|TRBJ2-3
CASSSTSALTDARF
TGTGCCAGCAGTTCAACTAGCGCCCTCACAGATGCTCGTTTT
>16|NA|TRBD1|TRBV14|TRBJ1-2
CASSQDLRGQMDGYTF
TGTGCCAGCAGCCAAGATCTTAGGGGGCAGATGGATGGCTACACCTTC
>13|once|NA|TRBV11-2|TRBJ1-1
CASSLGAGTLAFF
TGTGCCAGCAGCTTAGGGGCCGGGACATTAGCTTTCTTT
>14|NA|NA|TRBV3-1/TRBV3-2|TRBJ2-3
CASSQGFRTDTQYF
TGTGCCAGCAGCCAAGGGTTTCGGACAGATACGCAGTATTTT
>14|NA|NA|TRBV2|TRBJ1-2
CASSESGADYGYTF
TGTGCCAGCAGTGAATCGGGGGCAGACTATGGCTACACCTTC